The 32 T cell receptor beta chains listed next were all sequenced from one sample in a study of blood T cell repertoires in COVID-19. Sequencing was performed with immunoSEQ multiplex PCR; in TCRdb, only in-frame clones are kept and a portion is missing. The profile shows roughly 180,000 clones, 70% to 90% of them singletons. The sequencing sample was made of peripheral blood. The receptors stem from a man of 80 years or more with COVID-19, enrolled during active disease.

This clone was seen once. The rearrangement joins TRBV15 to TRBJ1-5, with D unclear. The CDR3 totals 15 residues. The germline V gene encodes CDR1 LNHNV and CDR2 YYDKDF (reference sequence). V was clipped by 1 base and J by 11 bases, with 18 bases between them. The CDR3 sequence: CATSRAGAFRSSQHF. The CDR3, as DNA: TGTGCCACCAGCAGAGCGGGAGCTTTCCGAAGTTCCCAGCATTTT. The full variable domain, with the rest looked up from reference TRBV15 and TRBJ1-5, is DAMVIQNPRYQVTQFGKPVTLSCSQTLNHNVMYWYQQKSSQAPKLLFHYYDKDFNNEADTPDNFQSRRPNTSFCFLDIRSPGLGDTAMYLCATSRAGAFRSSQHFGDGTRLSIL.

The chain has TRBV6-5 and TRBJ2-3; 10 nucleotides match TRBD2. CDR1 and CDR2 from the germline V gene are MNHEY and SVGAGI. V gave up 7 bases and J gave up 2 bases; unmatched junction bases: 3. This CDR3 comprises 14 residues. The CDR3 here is CASKLAGPTDTQYF. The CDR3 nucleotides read TGTGCCAGCAAACTAGCGGGGCCCACAGATACGCAGTATTTT.

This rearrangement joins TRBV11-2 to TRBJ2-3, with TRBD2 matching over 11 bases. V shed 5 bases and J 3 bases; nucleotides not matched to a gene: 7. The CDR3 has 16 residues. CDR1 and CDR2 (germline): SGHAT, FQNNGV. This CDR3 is CASSRIAGGPTDTQYF. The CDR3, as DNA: TGTGCCAGCAGCCGCATAGCGGGGGGGCCGACAGATACGCAGTATTTT.

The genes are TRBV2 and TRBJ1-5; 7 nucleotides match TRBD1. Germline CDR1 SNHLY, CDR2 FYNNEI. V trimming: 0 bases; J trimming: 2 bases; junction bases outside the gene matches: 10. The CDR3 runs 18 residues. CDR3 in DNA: TGTGCCAGCAGTGAAGCGCTTAAAGAGGGGGCGCGCAATCAGCCCCAGCATTTT. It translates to CASSEALKEGARNQPQHF.

The CDR3 DNA reads as TGTGCCAGCAGCCTAAAGCCGGGACAGCCCTACGAGCAGTACTTC. It codes for CASSLKPGQPYEQYF. The gene calls are TRBV7-2 and TRBJ2-7; 7 positions match TRBD1. The length of the CDR3 is 15 residues. V was pared by 5 bases and J by 2 bases, with 9 bases of the junction left unmatched. Germline V CDR1 and CDR2: SGHTA, FQGNSA.

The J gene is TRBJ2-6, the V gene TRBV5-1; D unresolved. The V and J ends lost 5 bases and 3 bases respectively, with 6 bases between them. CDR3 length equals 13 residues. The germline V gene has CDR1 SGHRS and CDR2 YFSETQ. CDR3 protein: CASRADGANVLTF. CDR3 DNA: TGCGCCAGCAGAGCCGATGGGGCCAACGTCCTGACTTTC.

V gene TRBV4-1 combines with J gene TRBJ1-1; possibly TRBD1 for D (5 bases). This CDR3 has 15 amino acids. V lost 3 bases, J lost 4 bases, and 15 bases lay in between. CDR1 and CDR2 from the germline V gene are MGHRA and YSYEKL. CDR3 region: CASSHPAGQGTEAFF. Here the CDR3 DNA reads TGCGCCAGCAGCCACCCCGCCGGGCAGGGCACTGAAGCTTTCTTT.

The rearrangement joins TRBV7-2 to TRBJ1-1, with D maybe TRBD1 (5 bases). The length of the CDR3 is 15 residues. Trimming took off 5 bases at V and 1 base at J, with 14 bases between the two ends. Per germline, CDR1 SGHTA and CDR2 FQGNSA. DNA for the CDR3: TGTGCCAGCAGCCCGCGGACACACTCGAACACTGAAGCTTTCTTT. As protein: CASSPRTHSNTEAFF.

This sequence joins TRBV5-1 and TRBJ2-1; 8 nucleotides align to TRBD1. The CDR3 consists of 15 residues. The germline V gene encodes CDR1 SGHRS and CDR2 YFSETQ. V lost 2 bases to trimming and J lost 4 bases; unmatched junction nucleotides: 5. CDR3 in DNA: TGCGCCAGCAGCTTAAGGACAGGGAAATACAATGAGCAGTTCTTC. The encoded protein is CASSLRTGKYNEQFF.

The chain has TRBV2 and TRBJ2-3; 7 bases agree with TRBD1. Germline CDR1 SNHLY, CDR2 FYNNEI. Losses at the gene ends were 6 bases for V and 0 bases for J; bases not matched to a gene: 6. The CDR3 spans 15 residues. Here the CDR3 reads CASSQGQLSTDTQYF. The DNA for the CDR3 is TGTGCCAGCAGCCAGGGACAGCTTAGCACAGATACGCAGTATTTT. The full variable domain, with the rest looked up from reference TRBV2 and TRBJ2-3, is EPEVTQTPSHQVTQMGQEVILRCVPISNHLYFYWYRQILGQKVEFLVSFYNNEISEKSEIFDDQFSVERPDGSNFTLKIRSTKLEDSAMYFCASSQGQLSTDTQYFGPGTRLTVL.

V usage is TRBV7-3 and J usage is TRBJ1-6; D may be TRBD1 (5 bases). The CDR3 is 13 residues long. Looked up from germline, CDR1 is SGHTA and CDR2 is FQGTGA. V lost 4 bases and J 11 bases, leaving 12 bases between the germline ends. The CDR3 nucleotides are TGTGCCAGCAGCTCCACCAGGGATACACCCCTCCACTTT. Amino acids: CASSSTRDTPLHF.

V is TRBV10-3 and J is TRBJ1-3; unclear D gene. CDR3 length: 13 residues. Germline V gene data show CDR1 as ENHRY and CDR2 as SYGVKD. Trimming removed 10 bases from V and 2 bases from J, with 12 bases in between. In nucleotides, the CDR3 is TGTGCCACCGCGGATTTCACTGGAAACACCATATATTTT. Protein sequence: CATADFTGNTIYF.

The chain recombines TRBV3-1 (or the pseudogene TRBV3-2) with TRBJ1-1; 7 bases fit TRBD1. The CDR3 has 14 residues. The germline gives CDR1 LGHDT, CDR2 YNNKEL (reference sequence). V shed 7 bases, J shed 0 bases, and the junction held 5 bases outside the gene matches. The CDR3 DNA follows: TGTGCCAGCAACAAACAGGGGATGAACACTGAAGCTTTCTTT. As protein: CASNKQGMNTEAFF.

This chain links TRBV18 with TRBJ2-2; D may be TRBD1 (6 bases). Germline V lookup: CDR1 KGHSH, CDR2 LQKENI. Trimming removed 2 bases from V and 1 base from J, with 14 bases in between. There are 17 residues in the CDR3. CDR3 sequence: CASSPARTVENTGELFF. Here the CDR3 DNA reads TGTGCCAGCTCACCAGCCCGGACAGTGGAGAACACCGGGGAGCTGTTTTTT.

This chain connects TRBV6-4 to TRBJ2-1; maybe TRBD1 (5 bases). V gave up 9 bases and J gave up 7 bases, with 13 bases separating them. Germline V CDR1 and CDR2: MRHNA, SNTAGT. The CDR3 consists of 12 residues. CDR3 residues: CASRGHSNEQFF. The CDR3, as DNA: TGTGCCAGTAGGGGCCACAGTAATGAGCAGTTCTTC.

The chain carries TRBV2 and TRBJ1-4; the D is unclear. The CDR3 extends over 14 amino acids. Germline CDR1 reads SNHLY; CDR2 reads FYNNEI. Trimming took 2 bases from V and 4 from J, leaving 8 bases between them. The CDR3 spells CASSERTYNEKLFF. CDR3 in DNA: TGTGCCAGCAGTGAAAGGACTTATAATGAAAAACTGTTTTTT.

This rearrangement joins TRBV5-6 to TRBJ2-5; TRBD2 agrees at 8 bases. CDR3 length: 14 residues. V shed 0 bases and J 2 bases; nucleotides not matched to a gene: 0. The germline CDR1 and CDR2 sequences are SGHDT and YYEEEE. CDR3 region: CASSLGLAQETQYF. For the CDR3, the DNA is TGTGCCAGCAGCTTGGGACTAGCGCAAGAGACCCAGTACTTC.

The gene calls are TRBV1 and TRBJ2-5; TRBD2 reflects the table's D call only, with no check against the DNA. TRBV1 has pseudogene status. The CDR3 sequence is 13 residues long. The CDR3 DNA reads TGCACCAGCAGCCAAGGGAGGGAGGGGACCCAGTACTTC. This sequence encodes CTSSQGREGTQYF.

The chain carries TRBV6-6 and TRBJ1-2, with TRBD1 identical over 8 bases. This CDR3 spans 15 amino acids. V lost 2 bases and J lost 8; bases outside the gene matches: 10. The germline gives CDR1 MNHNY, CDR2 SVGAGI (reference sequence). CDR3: CASSYTAGGEGGYTF. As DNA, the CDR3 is TGTGCCAGCAGTTACACGGCAGGGGGCGAAGGGGGCTACACCTTC.

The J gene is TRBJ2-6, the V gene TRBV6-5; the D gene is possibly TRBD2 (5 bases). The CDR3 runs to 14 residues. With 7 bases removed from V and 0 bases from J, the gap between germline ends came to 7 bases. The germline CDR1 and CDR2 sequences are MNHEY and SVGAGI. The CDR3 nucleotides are TGTGCCAGCAAAGAGGGCTCTGGGGCCAACGTCCTGACTTTC. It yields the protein CASKEGSGANVLTF.

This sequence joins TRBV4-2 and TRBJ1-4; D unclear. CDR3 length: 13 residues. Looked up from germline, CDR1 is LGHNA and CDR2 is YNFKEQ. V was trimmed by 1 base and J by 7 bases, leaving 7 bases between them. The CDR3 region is CASSQGRGEKLFF. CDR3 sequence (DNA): TGTGCCAGCAGCCAAGGGCGGGGTGAAAAACTGTTTTTT.

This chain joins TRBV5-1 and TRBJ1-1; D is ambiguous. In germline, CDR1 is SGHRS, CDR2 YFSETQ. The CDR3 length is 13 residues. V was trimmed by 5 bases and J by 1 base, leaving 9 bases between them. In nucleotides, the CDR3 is TGCGCCAGCAGACCAGGTGAGAACACTGAAGCTTTCTTT. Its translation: CASRPGENTEAFF. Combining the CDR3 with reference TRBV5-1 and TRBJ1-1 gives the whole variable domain KAGVTQTPRYLIKTRGQQVTLSCSPISGHRSVSWYQQTPGQGLQFLFEYFSETQRNKGNFPGRFSGRQFSNSRSEMNVSTLELGDSALYLCASRPGENTEAFFGQGTRLTVV.

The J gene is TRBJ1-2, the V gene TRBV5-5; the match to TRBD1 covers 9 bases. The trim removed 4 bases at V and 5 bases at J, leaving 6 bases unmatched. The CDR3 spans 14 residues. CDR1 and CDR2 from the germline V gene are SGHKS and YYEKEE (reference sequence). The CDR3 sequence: CASSDRDRAYGYTF. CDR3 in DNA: TGTGCCAGCAGCGACCGGGACAGGGCTTATGGCTACACCTTC.

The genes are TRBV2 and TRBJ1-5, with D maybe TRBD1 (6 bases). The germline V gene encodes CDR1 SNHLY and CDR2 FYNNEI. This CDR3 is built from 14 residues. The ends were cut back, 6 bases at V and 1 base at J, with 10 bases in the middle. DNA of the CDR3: TGTGCCAGCAGGGGACAAACGAGCAATCAGCCCCAGCATTTT. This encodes CASRGQTSNQPQHF.

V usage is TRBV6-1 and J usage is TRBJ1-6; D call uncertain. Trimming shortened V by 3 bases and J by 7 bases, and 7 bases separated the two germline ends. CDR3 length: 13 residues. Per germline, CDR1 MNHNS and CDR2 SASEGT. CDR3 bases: TGTGCCAGCAGTGACACCAGAAATTCACCCCTCCACTTT. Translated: CASSDTRNSPLHF.

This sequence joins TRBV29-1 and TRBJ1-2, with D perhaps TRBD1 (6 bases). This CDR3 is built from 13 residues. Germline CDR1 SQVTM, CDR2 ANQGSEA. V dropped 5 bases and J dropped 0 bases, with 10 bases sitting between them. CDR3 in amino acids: CSVQQGSNYGYTF. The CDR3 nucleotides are TGCAGCGTTCAACAGGGTTCTAACTATGGCTACACCTTC.

The CDR3 DNA is TGCGCCAGCAGCTTGATTCCGGGCCAAGAGACCCAGTACTTC. Translation gives CASSLIPGQETQYF. V usage is TRBV5-1 and J usage is TRBJ2-5, with D hard to call. Deletions cut 1 base from V and 1 base from J, with 8 bases between. This CDR3 region has 14 residues. The germline V gene has CDR1 SGHRS and CDR2 YFSETQ.

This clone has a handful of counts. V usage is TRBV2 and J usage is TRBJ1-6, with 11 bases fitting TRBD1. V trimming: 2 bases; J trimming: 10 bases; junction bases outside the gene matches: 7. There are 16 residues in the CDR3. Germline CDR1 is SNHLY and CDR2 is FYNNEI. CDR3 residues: CASSENPDRGQSPLHF. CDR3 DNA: TGTGCCAGCAGTGAAAATCCGGACAGGGGGCAATCACCCCTCCACTTT.

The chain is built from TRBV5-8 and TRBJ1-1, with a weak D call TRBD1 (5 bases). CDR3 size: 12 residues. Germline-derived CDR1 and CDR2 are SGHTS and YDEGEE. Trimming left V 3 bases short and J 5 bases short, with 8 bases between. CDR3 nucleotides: TGTGCCAGCAGCTGGGGGAGGACTGAAGCTTTCTTT. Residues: CASSWGRTEAFF.

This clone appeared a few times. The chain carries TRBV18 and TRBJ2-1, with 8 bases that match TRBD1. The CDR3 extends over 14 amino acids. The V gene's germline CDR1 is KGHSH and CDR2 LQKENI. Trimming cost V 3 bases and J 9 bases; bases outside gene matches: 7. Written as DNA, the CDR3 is TGTGCCAGCTCACCCCTCGGACAGGGCGGTGAGCAGTTCTTC. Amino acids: CASSPLGQGGEQFF. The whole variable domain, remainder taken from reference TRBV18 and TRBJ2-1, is NAGVMQNPRHLVRRRGQEARLRCSPMKGHSHVYWYRQLPEEGLKFMVYLQKENIIDESGMPKERFSAEFPKEGPSILRIQQVVRGDSAAYFCASSPLGQGGEQFFGPGTRLTVL.

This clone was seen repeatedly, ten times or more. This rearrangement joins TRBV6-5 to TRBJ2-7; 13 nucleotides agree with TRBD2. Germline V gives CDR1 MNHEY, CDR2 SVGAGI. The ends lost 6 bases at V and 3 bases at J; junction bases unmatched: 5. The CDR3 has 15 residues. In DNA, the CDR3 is TGTGCCAGCAGGGCCGGACTAGCGGGGGACTACGAGCAGTACTTC. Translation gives CASRAGLAGDYEQYF.

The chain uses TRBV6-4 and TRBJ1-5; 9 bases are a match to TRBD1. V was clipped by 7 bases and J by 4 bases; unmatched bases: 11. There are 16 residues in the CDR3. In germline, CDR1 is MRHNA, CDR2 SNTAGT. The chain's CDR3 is CASNYYRDRANQPQHF. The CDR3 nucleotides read TGTGCCAGCAATTACTACCGGGACAGGGCAAATCAGCCCCAGCATTTT.